This TCR beta chain was observed in a study of human T cells and chemical hapten exposure. Overall study: Weekly diphenylcyclopropenone doses were given to patients' scalps across the approximately 26-week study.

This clonotype was detected a few times. This sample's time point: patch test 1, 2 weeks after DPC sensitization. Regarding treatment: therapeutic diphenylcyclopropenone sensitization with weekly scalp DPC. Blood draws preceded each patch test application. Suited to DPC and affected by alopecia, the donors ranged from 18 to 70 years old. TCRdb analysed the RACE reads with MiXCR anew, one entry per CDR3 protein. Among over 75,000 distinct CDR3 sequences listed, 7.5% to 9% were seen once. The sequence came from a woman in her 30s with alopecia areata. Some clones in this sample may be carry-over from other donors' samples. The source was whole blood, collected in connection with sensitization to the hapten diphenylcyclopropenone (DPC).

CDR3 amino acids: CASRSQGSGELFF. For the CDR3, the DNA is TGTGCCAGCAGGTCCCAGGGTTCCGGGGAGCTGTTTTTT. J is TRBJ2-2 and V is TRBV7-7, with a tentative D call TRBD1 (5 bases). Germline V lookup: CDR1 SSHAT, CDR2 FNYEAQ (reference sequence). The CDR3 loop spans 13 amino acids. The V end lost 6 bases, the J end lost 6 bases, and 11 bases lay between the germline ends.